Shown below are 17 T cell receptor beta chains from a single sample sequenced in a study of blood T cell repertoires in COVID-19. Here immunoSEQ multiplex PCR was the method, and the copy in TCRdb shows in-frame clones only, minus some. The sample carries some 150,000 clones, around 83% recorded once. Material for sequencing was peripheral blood. The source is a woman aged 55-69 years with acute or convalescent COVID-19.

The chain combines TRBV9 with TRBJ1-2, with D possibly matching TRBD1 (6 bases). The ends were cut back, 4 bases at V and 6 bases at J, with 19 bases in the middle. This CDR3 region has 15 residues. CDR1 and CDR2 (germline): SGDLS, YYNGEE. The CDR3 sequence is CASSPDSNRVDGYTF. CDR3 DNA: TGTGCCAGCAGCCCAGATTCCAACAGGGTAGATGGCTACACCTTC.

CDR3 coding DNA: TGTGCCTGGAGCGCCCGGGGGGGGGATTCACCCCTCCACTTT. This sequence encodes CAWSARGGDSPLHF. The gene calls are TRBV30 and TRBJ1-6, with D possibly matching TRBD1 (5 bases). CDR1 and CDR2 (germline): GTSNPN, SVGIG (reference sequence). The CDR3 length is 14 residues. V dropped 3 bases and J dropped 8 bases, with 14 bases sitting between them.

The chain has TRBV5-6 and TRBJ2-1, with 10 bases matching TRBD1. The CDR3 has 14 amino acids. Trimming took 3 bases from V and 6 from J; bases not matched to a gene: 3. In germline, CDR1 is SGHDT, CDR2 YYEEEE. The CDR3 loop reads CASSSRDRGNEQFF. The CDR3 nucleotides read TGTGCCAGCAGCTCCCGGGACAGGGGCAATGAGCAGTTCTTC.

This chain links TRBV7-8 with TRBJ2-5; 11 bases map to TRBD1. CDR3 length equals 14 residues. Germline V gives CDR1 SGHVS, CDR2 FQNEAQ. The J segment lost 5 bases and the V segment lost 5 bases, leaving 4 bases of the junction unmatched. DNA for the CDR3: TGTGCCAGCAGCACTTGGACAGGGGGCGAGACCCAGTACTTC. Its protein is CASSTWTGGETQYF.

In this sample, this clone turned up a few times. The rearrangement joins TRBV21-1 to TRBJ1-6; the table's D gene call, TRBD1, was not cross checked with the DNA. TRBV21-1 is noted as a pseudogene. The CDR3 totals 13 residues. The CDR3, as DNA: TGTGCCAGCAGTAAAGAGGGGGATTCACCCCTCCACTTT. Translated, it gives CASSKEGDSPLHF.

This chain uses TRBV6-2 or TRBV6-3 with TRBJ2-7; 10 nucleotides agree with TRBD2. Germline CDR1 is MNHEY and CDR2 is SVGEGT. The CDR3 covers 16 residues. Trimming removed 6 bases from V and 7 bases from J; junction bases left unmatched: 15. The CDR3 loop reads CASSPTPLAGLGEQYF. In nucleotides, the CDR3 is TGTGCCAGCAGCCCAACCCCACTAGCGGGGTTAGGAGAGCAGTACTTC.

As for this clone: The sample carries other DNA sequences with the same CDR3. V usage is TRBV5-6 and J usage is TRBJ2-7; TRBD1 matches 9 bases. The J segment lost 9 bases and the V segment lost 3 bases, leaving 10 bases of the junction unmatched. The CDR3 covers 14 residues. CDR1 and CDR2 from the germline V gene are SGHDT and YYEEEE. CDR3 amino acids: CASSYPGQGSPQYF. CDR3 DNA: TGTGCCAGCAGCTACCCGGGACAGGGTTCTCCGCAGTACTTC.

This clone was picked up one time. This chain joins TRBV29-1 and TRBJ1-5; D perhaps matches TRBD1 (6 bases). Trimming removed 6 bases at V and 2 bases at J, with 14 bases between. The CDR3 contains 14 residues. Germline V gene sequence: CDR1 SQVTM, CDR2 ANQGSEA. As DNA, the CDR3 is TGCAGCGTGGATAACAGGGCCGGCAATCAGCCCCAGCATTTT. Protein sequence: CSVDNRAGNQPQHF.

For this clone: The same CDR3 is also encoded by other DNA sequences in this sample. V usage is TRBV9 and J usage is TRBJ2-1; TRBD2 agrees at 8 bases. The CDR3 spans 14 residues. After removal of 0 bases from V and 9 bases from J, the junction contained 5 bases not matched to a gene. Germline values: CDR1 SGDLS, CDR2 YYNGEE. The CDR3 is CASSVDGGAGEQFF. The CDR3 DNA reads TGTGCCAGCAGCGTAGACGGGGGGGCCGGTGAGCAGTTCTTC. Filled out from reference TRBV9 and TRBJ2-1, the complete variable domain reads DSGVTQTPKHLITATGQRVTLRCSPRSGDLSVYWYQQSLDQGLQFLIQYYNGEERAKGNILERFSAQQFPDLHSELNLSSLELGDSALYFCASSVDGGAGEQFFGPGTRLTVL.

The rearrangement joins TRBV28 to TRBJ2-2, with TRBD1 as a possible D gene (5 bases). Germline CDR1 MDHEN, CDR2 SYDVKM. V shed 6 bases and J shed 2 bases, with 10 bases lying between them. The CDR3 is 14 amino acids. CDR3 amino acids: CASRRDRNTGELFF. The CDR3 region has the DNA TGTGCCAGCAGGCGCGACAGAAACACCGGGGAGCTGTTTTTT.

This chain links TRBV6-4 with TRBJ2-1; D remains unclear. Germline V gene lookup returns CDR1 MRHNA and CDR2 SNTAGT. V was cut by 3 bases and J by 10 bases, with 13 bases left in between. The CDR3 extends over 13 amino acids. The CDR3 sequence: CASSEERRGEQFF. For the CDR3, the DNA is TGTGCCAGCAGTGAGGAAAGAAGAGGCGAGCAGTTCTTC.

The table lists this clone with a count of one. The chain carries TRBV4-1 and TRBJ2-5; TRBD1 aligns across 9 bases. CDR3 length equals 15 residues. The germline V gene has CDR1 MGHRA and CDR2 YSYEKL. Trimming cost V 5 bases and J 3 bases; bases outside gene matches: 7. The CDR3 nucleotides read TGCGCCAGCAGCGGGACAGGGCCGGAAAAAGAGACCCAGTACTTC. This encodes CASSGTGPEKETQYF.

The DNA of the CDR3 is TGTGCCAGCAGCCCGTCCCGTGGACTAGCGGGGGGAGAGACCCAGTACTTC. Amino acid sequence: CASSPSRGLAGGETQYF. This chain joins TRBV11-3 and TRBJ2-5; 14 bases line up with TRBD2. The CDR3 contains 17 residues. CDR1 SGHNT and CDR2 YENEEA come from the germline V gene. J gave up 4 bases and V 5 bases, and 9 bases lay outside the gene matches.

The J gene is TRBJ1-1, the V gene TRBV29-1; D ambiguous. Looked up from germline, CDR1 is SQVTM and CDR2 is ANQGSEA. Trimming shortened V by 5 bases and J by 0 bases, and 13 bases separated the two germline ends. CDR3 length: 14 residues. The CDR3 loop reads CSVQQSLLNTEAFF. The DNA of the CDR3 is TGCAGCGTTCAACAGAGCCTACTGAACACTGAAGCTTTCTTT.

V and J are TRBV6-5 and TRBJ2-7, with D tentatively TRBD1 (6 bases). V lost 7 bases to trimming and J lost 7 bases, with 11 bases between them. Germline CDR1 is MNHEY and CDR2 is SVGAGI. The CDR3 sequence is 11 residues long. The CDR3 region is CASTFQGEQYF. The CDR3 DNA sequence: TGTGCCAGCACCTTCCAGGGGGAGCAGTACTTC.

The gene calls are TRBV7-6 and TRBJ2-1, with 8 bases aligning to TRBD2. CDR3 size: 15 residues. The germline CDR1 and CDR2 sequences are SGHVS and FNYEAQ. With 5 bases clipped from V and 6 bases from J, the junction kept 9 bases outside the gene matches. The chain's CDR3 is CASSGGLVLRNEQFF. The CDR3 bases are TGTGCCAGCAGCGGGGGACTAGTCCTCCGCAATGAGCAGTTCTTC.

This chain connects TRBV12-3 or TRBV12-4 to TRBJ1-1; D is ambiguous. V was pared by 5 bases and J by 6 bases, with 10 bases between. There are 12 residues in the CDR3. CDR3 coding DNA: TGTGCCAGCAGTCTAGAGAGCGCTGAAGCTTTCTTT. Translating it yields CASSLESAEAFF.